This T cell receptor beta chain was captured in a study of T cell responses to AZD1222 COVID-19 vaccine listed by TCRdb under 2021. The study in broad terms: AZD1222 recipients whose second dose came at about 4 weeks and those whose second dose came at about 12 weeks were combined into one group, since spike-specific TCR depth and breadth did not differ between the two schedules. TCR sequencing was performed for 230 to 250 trial participants, of whom 200 to 210 were given two doses of AZD1222 and some 26 were given two doses of MenACWY control vaccine. Trial participants were enrolled by age into subgroups of 18-55, 56-69 and 70-plus years, and around 150, 28 and 57 TCR-sequenced participants, respectively, were included in these subgroups. Here is what the overall study found, with its caveats: The 56-69-year group was small, and its depth increase did not reach significance, likely because of low power. Most participants were white British and females outnumbered males, and the authors suggested that clonal diversity may have been underestimated. No day 14 peak-response samples were available, so repertoires were characterized only after the peak T cell response. Conclusions about previously exposed vaccinees are limited because only five to seven AZD1222 recipients were SARS-CoV-2 seropositive at baseline. The whole spike protein was spanned by vaccine-associated CD4 TCRs, and dominant responses were seen in regions 160-218 and 743-854. After two AZD1222 doses, both the breadth and the depth of spike-specific TCRs were significantly higher than at day 0 and than in MenACWY recipients. Reportedly, almost half of the unique spike-specific TCRs recognized epitopes lying outside the regions that are mutated in the B.1.351 and B.1.1.7 variants.

V is shortened by 2 bases, J by 9 bases, and the region joining them spans 20 bases. The germline V gene specifies SGHVS as CDR1 and FQNEAQ as CDR2. The CDR3 runs 16 residues from the cysteine to the phenylalanine. Kept here is only the CDR3 DNA, which spans 48 bases and is read in frame from base 1. The CDR3 regions of human TCRbeta chains were analyzed by immunosequencing. The authors processed their data as follows. Repertoire TCRs were checked for matches against a reference library of SARS-CoV-2-specific TCRs that had been generated using the MIRA antigen-specificity platform. Breadth was defined as the fraction of unique TCRs that were SARS-CoV-2-associated, and depth was defined as the fraction of total T cells that were SARS-CoV-2-associated. Using the MIRA data, each spike-specific TCR was assigned both to the spike region to which the TCR was reactive and to a CD4 or CD8 class. Log10-transformed breadth and depth values were compared by one-way ANOVA with Sidak's multiple comparisons tests. What TCRdb holds here is the immuneACCESS table cut down to in-frame rearrangements. Part of the clones is not present; checked against another copy, under half of the missing clones reflect an unresolved V gene, and the others are unexplained. D and trimming come from the DNA, and the V and J calls and clone size come from that table. For this sample there are about 170,000 clones; roughly 93% appear just once. Clones ranked in the top ten supply around 4.3% of the sample.

Remarks on this clone: Its antigen has not been determined. No much larger clonotype is one base removed from it; base qualities were not supplied.

In the paper's terms, the time point label means: baseline before first vaccination. Vaccinee samples came from UK trials COV001 and COV002, including a single-blind randomized controlled phase 2/3 trial of AZD1222 (ChAdOx1 nCoV-19) in healthy adults. For TCRbeta chain sequencing, PBMC samples were collected from trial participants at day 0 and at day 28 after the second dose. The source was peripheral blood, collected on day 0 of AZD1222 vaccination. The source is an adult in good health. Recombination connected TRBV7-8 to TRBJ1-5; a tentative D call is TRBD1 (5 bases match). The DNA sequence is given as TGTGCCAGCAGCTTACTCTTGGAAAGGGACGCAGGGCCCCAGCATTTT. Its protein product is CASSLLLERDAGPQHF. The CDR3, completed at both ends by the reference TRBV7-8 and TRBJ1-5 genes, gives the full variable domain GAGVSQSPRYKVAKRGQDVALRCDPISGHVSLFWYQQALGQGPEFLTYFQNEAQLDKSGLPSDRFFAERPEGSVSTLKIQRTQQEDSAVYLCASSLLLERDAGPQHFGDGTRLSIL.